The 3 T cell receptor beta chains below were found in one sample sequenced in a study of T cell repertoires in cytomegalovirus infection. For these TCRs, the target antigens are not known. TCRdb ran MiXCR on the reads and lists one entry per CDR3 protein. The sample has approximately 76,000 distinct CDR3 sequences, roughly 37% seen once; the top ten hold 85% to 95%. The sequencing here drew on CD8+ T cells from cultured PBMCs, taken from culture after CMV antigen stimulation. These receptors originate from a human donor in good health (CMV status not recorded). Some clones in this sample may be carry-over from other donors' samples.

This clonotype was seen more than once but under ten times. V gene TRBV7-2 combines with J gene TRBJ2-6, with a weak D call TRBD1 (6 bases). Trimming stripped 3 bases from V and 0 bases from J, with 18 bases between. The CDR3 consists of 19 residues. Germline assignment: CDR1 SGHTA and CDR2 FQGNSA. The CDR3, as DNA: TGTGCCAGCAGCTTTACCTCTGGGGGCCCCCTCTCTGGGGCCAACGTCCTGACTTTC. Its protein is CASSFTSGGPLSGANVLTF.

This chain links TRBV6-1 with TRBJ1-1; 10 bases map to TRBD1. The germline CDR1 and CDR2 sequences are MNHNS and SASEGT. This CDR3 has 17 residues. The junction had 10 bases not matched to a gene; V was cut back by 1 base and J by 5 bases. CDR3 amino acids: CASSEGLEPDRGTEAFF. CDR3 sequence (DNA): TGTGCCAGCAGTGAAGGTCTCGAGCCGGACAGGGGGACTGAAGCTTTCTTT.

This clonotype has a count of ten or more. This rearrangement joins TRBV27 to TRBJ1-3; D unclear. The germline V gene encodes CDR1 MNHEY and CDR2 SMNVEV (reference sequence). The length of the CDR3 is 15 residues. The V and J ends lost 0 bases and 0 bases respectively, with 6 bases between them. CDR3 region: CASSLSGSSGNTIYF. The CDR3 DNA reads TGTGCCAGCAGTTTATCTGGGAGCTCTGGAAACACCATATATTTT.